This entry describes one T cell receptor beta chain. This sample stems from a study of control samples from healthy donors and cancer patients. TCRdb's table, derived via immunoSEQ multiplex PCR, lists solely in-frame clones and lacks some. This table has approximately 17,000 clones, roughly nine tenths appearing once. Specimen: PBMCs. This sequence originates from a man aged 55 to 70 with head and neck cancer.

The CDR3 sequence is CASSSGGKVPQHF. The CDR3 bases are TGTGCCAGCAGTTCAGGGGGTAAGGTCCCCCAGCATTTT. The genes are TRBV12-3 or TRBV12-4 and TRBJ1-5, with TRBD1 identical over 7 bases. V shed 4 bases, J shed 10 bases, and the junction held 7 bases outside the gene matches. CDR3 length equals 13 residues.